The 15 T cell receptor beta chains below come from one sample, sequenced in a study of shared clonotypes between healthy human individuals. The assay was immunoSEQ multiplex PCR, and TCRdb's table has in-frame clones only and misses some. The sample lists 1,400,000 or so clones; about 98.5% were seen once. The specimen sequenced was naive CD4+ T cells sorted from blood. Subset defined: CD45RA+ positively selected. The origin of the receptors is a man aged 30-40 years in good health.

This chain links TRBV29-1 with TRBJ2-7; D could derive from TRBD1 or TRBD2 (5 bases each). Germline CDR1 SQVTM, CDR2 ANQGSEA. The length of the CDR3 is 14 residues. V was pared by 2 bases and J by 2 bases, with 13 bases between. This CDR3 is CSVETPGPPYEQYF. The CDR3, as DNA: TGCAGCGTTGAAACCCCGGGACCCCCCTACGAGCAGTACTTC.

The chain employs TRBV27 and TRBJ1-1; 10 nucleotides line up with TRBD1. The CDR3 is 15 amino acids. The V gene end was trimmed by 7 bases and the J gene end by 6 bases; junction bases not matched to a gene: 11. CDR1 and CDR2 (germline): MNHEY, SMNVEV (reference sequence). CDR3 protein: CASIPATGGLSEAFF. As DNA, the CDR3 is TGTGCCAGCATTCCTGCGACAGGGGGCTTATCTGAAGCTTTCTTT.

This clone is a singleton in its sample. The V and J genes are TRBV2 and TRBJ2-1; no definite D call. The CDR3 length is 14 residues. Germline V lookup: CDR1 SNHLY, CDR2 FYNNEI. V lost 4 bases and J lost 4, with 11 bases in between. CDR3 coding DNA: TGTGCCAGCAGTGGGGGAAGTCTTTACAATGAGCAGTTCTTC. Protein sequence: CASSGGSLYNEQFF. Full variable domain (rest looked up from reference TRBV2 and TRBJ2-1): EPEVTQTPSHQVTQMGQEVILRCVPISNHLYFYWYRQILGQKVEFLVSFYNNEISEKSEIFDDQFSVERPDGSNFTLKIRSTKLEDSAMYFCASSGGSLYNEQFFGPGTRLTVL.

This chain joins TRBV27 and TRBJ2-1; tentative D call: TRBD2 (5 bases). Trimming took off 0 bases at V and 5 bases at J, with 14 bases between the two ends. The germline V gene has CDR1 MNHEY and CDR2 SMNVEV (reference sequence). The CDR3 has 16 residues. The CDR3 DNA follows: TGTGCCAGCAGTTTATCCCAGCGGTCGAATAACAATGAGCAGTTCTTC. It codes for CASSLSQRSNNNEQFF.

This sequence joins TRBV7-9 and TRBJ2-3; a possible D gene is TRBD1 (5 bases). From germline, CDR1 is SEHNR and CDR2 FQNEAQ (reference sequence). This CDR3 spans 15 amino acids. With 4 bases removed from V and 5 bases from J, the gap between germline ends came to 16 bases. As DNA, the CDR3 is TGTGCCAGCAGCTCCCCGCAGGGTGGCGGAGATACGCAGTATTTT. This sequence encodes CASSSPQGGGDTQYF.

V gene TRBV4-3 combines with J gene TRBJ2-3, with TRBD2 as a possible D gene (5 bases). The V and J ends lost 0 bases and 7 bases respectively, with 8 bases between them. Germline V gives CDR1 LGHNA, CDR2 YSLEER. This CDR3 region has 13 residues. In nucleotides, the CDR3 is TGCGCCAGCAGCCAAGAGAGGGCCTATACGCAGTATTTT. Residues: CASSQERAYTQYF.

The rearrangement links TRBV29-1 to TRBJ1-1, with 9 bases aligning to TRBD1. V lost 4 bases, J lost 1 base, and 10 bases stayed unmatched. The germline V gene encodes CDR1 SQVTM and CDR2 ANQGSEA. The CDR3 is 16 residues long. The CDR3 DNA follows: TGCAGCGTTGGGGACAGGGCATGGAGTCAGAACACTGAAGCTTTCTTT. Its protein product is CSVGDRAWSQNTEAFF.

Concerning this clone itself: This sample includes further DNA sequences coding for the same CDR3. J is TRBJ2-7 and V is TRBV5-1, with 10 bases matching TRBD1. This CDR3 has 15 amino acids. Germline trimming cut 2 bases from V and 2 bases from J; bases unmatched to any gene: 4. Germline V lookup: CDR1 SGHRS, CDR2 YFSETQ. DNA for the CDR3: TGCGCCAGCAGCTTAGGACAGGGGGGGACCTACGAGCAGTACTTC. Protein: CASSLGQGGTYEQYF.

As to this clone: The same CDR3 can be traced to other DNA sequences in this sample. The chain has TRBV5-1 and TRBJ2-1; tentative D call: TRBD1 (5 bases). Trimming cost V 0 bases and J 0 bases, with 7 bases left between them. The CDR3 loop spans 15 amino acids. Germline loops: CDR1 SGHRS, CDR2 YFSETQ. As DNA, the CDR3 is TGCGCCAGCAGCTTGGACAGGAGCTCCTACAATGAGCAGTTCTTC. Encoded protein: CASSLDRSSYNEQFF.

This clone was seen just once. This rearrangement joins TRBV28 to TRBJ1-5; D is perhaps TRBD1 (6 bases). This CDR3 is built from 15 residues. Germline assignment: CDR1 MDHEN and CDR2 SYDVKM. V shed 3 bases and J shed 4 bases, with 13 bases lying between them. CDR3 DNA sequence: TGTGCCAGCAGTTTGGCCAGGGGTCTTAATCAGCCCCAGCATTTT. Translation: CASSLARGLNQPQHF.

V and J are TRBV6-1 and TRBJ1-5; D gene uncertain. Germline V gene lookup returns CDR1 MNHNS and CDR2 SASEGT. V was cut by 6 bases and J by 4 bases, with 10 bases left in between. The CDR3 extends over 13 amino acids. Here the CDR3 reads CASSPSVNQPQHF. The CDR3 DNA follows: TGTGCCAGCAGCCCCAGCGTTAATCAGCCCCAGCATTTT.

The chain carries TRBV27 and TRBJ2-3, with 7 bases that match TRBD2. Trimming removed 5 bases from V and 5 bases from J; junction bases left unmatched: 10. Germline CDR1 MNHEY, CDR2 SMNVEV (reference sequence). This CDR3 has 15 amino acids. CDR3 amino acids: CASSRVSGKLDTQYF. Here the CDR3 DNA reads TGTGCCAGCAGTCGGGTAAGCGGGAAGTTAGATACGCAGTATTTT.

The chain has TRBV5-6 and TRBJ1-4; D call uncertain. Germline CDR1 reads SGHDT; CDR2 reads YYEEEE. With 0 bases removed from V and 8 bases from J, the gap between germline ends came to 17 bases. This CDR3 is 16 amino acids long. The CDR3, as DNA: TGTGCCAGCAGCTTGGTCCCAGCAGGCGGGCACGAAAAACTGTTTTTT. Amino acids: CASSLVPAGGHEKLFF.

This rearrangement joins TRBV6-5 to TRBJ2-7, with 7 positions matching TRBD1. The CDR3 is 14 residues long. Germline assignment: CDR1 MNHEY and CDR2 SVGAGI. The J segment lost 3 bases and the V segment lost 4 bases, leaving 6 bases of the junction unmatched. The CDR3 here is CASSSWTGFYEQYF. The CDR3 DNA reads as TGTGCCAGCAGTTCCTGGACAGGATTCTACGAGCAGTACTTC.

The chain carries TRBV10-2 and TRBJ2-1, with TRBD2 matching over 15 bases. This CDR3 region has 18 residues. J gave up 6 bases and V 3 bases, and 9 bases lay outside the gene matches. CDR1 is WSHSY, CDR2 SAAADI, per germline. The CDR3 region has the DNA TGCGCCAGCAGTGAAAGGACTAGCGGGAGGGCCGTTTTCAATGAGCAGTTCTTC. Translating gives CASSERTSGRAVFNEQFF.